This TCR beta chain originates from a study of cytomegalovirus exposure and HLA in healthy donors. Findings and caveats of the study: Most TCR sequences were uncommon, yet certain public TCRs appeared in many donors.

Data came from immunoSEQ multiplex PCR; TCRdb stores just in-frame clones and leaves some out. The data contain some 150,000 clones, roughly 89% of them singletons. About this clone: Its antigen is still unknown.

The clonotype was recovered from a woman aged 18-29 years in good health and CMV-seropositive. The sample was PBMCs.

The CDR3 DNA is TGTGCCAGCAGCTTAGACAGGGGCGAGGAAAAACTGTTTTTT. Translation gives CASSLDRGEEKLFF. The J gene is TRBJ1-4, the V gene TRBV7-2; TRBD1 agrees at 7 bases. The CDR3 extends over 14 amino acids. CDR1 and CDR2 (germline): SGHTA, FQGNSA. Trimming cost V 1 base and J 8 bases; bases outside gene matches: 4.